This paragraph covers one T cell receptor (beta chain) sequence. The sample belongs to a study of beta chain features in type 1 diabetes. Staining for CD45RO/CCR7/CD25/CD127/CD95/CD27 allowed sorting of CD4+ naive, central memory, regulatory and stem cell-like memory cells. The CDR3 totals 15 residues. V was clipped by 4 bases and J by 4 bases, with 16 bases between them. Germline loops: CDR1 MNHNS, CDR2 SASEGT. Since all of the isolated RNA was reverse transcribed, expressed TCRB transcripts were what got sequenced. TCRdb's copy holds only in-frame clones and misses some; the assay was immunoSEQ multiplex PCR. The table shows 400,000 to 500,000 clones, with approximately 15% occurring only once.

This chain links TRBV6-1 with TRBJ1-1; tentative D call: TRBD1 (5 bases). This clonotype originated in a man aged 25-45 years in good health. Source material: naive CD4+ T cells from blood. The CDR3 DNA reads as TGTGCCAGCAGTGTTCAGGTGCAGGGCGGCACTGAAGCTTTCTTT. It codes for CASSVQVQGGTEAFF.